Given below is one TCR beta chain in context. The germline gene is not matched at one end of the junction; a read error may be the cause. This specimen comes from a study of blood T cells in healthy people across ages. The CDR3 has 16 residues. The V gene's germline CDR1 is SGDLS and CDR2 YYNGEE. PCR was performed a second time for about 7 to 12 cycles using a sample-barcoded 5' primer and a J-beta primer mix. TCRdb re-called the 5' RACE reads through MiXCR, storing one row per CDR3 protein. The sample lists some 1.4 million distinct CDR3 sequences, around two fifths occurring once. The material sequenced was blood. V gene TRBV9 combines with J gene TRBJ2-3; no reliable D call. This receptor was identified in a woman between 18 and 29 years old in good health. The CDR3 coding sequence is TGTACCAGCAGCGTAGTATCCCCGGCGGTGGGGGATACGCAGTATTTT. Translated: CTSSVVSPAVGDTQYF.